These T cell receptor beta chains were read from a single sample in a study of blood T cell repertoires in COVID-19. Clones were sequenced by immunoSEQ multiplex PCR, and TCRdb holds only the in-frame ones, with some missing. The sample shows approximately 70,000 clones, roughly 70% of them seen only once. Sequenced input: PBMCs or T cells enriched from blood (not recorded which). These TCRs come from a woman aged 60 to 75 who had been exposed to COVID-19. Both conserved end residues are part of each CDR3. A D gene is named only where the DNA matches it firmly. Expanded clones get a size class; other rows say once, few or many, or leave the size out.

v_gene	j_gene	len	abundance	d_gene	CDR3nt	CDR3aa
TRBV4-2	TRBJ1-5	15	.	.	TGTGCCAGCAGCCATCCTAGATCCGTTTATCAGCCCCAGCATTTT	CASSHPRSVYQPQHF
TRBV28	TRBJ1-5	15	.	.	TGTGCCAGTCTCAGGCGGGGGAGGGGAAATCAGCCCCAGCATTTT	CASLRRGRGNQPQHF
TRBV30	TRBJ1-5	14	.	TRBD1	TGTGCCTGGTCCACCCGACAGGGAGATCAGCCCCAGCATTTT	CAWSTRQGDQPQHF
TRBV27	TRBJ2-6	14	few	.	TGTGCCAGCACTACCCCCTCTGGGGCCAACGTCCTGACTTTC	CASTTPSGANVLTF
TRBV7-6	TRBJ2-7	20	.	TRBD2	TGTGCCAGCAGCTCGCCATCCTTTCGGGGGGCGAGCGGGAGTCCCCACGAGCAGTACTTC	CASSSPSFRGASGSPHEQYF
TRBV5-4	TRBJ1-2	14	.	TRBD1	TGTGCCAGCAGTTCCGACCGGGACAGCTATGGCTACACCTTC	CASSSDRDSYGYTF
TRBV6-5	TRBJ2-3	16	.	.	TGTGCCAGCAGTTACAAGGGGGGGGGCGGCCGGGATACGCAGTATTTT	CASSYKGGGGRDTQYF
TRBV28	TRBJ1-2	14	.	.	TGTGCCAGCAGTCATACAGGCGGCTACTATGGCTACACCTTC	CASSHTGGYYGYTF
TRBV7-9	TRBJ2-1	14	.	TRBD1	TGTGCCAGCAGTAAAGTGGGACAGGACCTTGAGCAGTTCTTC	CASSKVGQDLEQFF
TRBV19	TRBJ2-3	15	.	TRBD1	TGTGCCAGTAGCCCGGGACAGGGGGCATCAGATACGCAGTATTTT	CASSPGQGASDTQYF
TRBV6-5	TRBJ1-1	14	.	.	TGTGCCAGCAGCGACAGAGGTACGAACACTGAAGCTTTCTTT	CASSDRGTNTEAFF
TRBV18	TRBJ2-3	15	.	TRBD1	TGTGCCAGCTCGCCTGGGACAGGGGGAACAGATACGCAGTATTTT	CASSPGTGGTDTQYF
TRBV15	TRBJ2-2	18	.	TRBD2	TGTGCCACCAGCAGAGATGGTAGCGGGGGGGCCCGGGCCGGGGAGCTGTTTTTT	CATSRDGSGGARAGELFF
TRBV7-6	TRBJ1-6	15	.	TRBD1	TGTGCCAGCAGGAGGACAGGGGGATATAATTCACCCCTCCACTTT	CASRRTGGYNSPLHF
TRBV6-5	TRBJ1-1	14	.	TRBD1	TGTGCCAGCAGGGGGGATGACAGGGGCGTTGAAGCTTTCTTT	CASRGDDRGVEAFF
TRBV5-4	TRBJ1-1	14	.	.	TGTGCCAGCAGCTTGCGGACGGAGGGCACTGAAGCTTTCTTT	CASSLRTEGTEAFF
TRBV28	TRBJ1-3	18	once	TRBD1	TGTGCCAGCAGTCCCCCTGGACAGGGAGTCCACTCTGGAAACACCATATATTTT	CASSPPGQGVHSGNTIYF
TRBV7-6	TRBJ2-7	13	.	.	TGTGCCAGCAGCTGGACTGGCTCCTACGAGCAGTACTTC	CASSWTGSYEQYF
TRBV28	TRBJ2-7	14	few	.	TGTGCCAGCAGAACTTTAGGGGGTACCTACGAGCAGTACTTC	CASRTLGGTYEQYF
TRBV6-6	TRBJ2-7	16	few	TRBD2	TGTGCCAGCAGTTTGGGACTAGCGGGAGGGCCGGGCGAGCAGTACTTC	CASSLGLAGGPGEQYF
TRBV6-1	TRBJ1-2	17	.	TRBD1	TGTGCCAGCAGTGACGCGACAGGGTATCTACCCGATTATGGCTACACCTTC	CASSDATGYLPDYGYTF
TRBV30	TRBJ2-3	15	.	.	TGTGCCGGGGGGCGGGGCCTGGGGAGCACAGATACGCAGTATTTT	CAGGRGLGSTDTQYF
TRBV7-2	TRBJ2-3	15	.	.	TGTGCCAGCAGCTCGGGTATATCCCGCACAGATACGCAGTATTTT	CASSSGISRTDTQYF
TRBV6-1	TRBJ2-3	16	.	TRBD2	TGTGCCAGCAGTGACAGCGGGGGGGCCTTGGCAGATACGCAGTATTTT	CASSDSGGALADTQYF
TRBV5-1	TRBJ2-1	16	few	TRBD2	TGCGCCAGCGGCGCCGGTGGCGGGGGGGCCGTCAATGAGCAGTTCTTC	CASGAGGGGAVNEQFF
TRBV7-2	TRBJ2-7	14	.	TRBD2	TGTGCCAGCAGCTTTAGCGGGAGCTCCTACGAGCAGTACTTC	CASSFSGSSYEQYF
TRBV30	TRBJ2-1	14	.	.	TGTGCCTGGAGTGTGGGGGGTCCATTCGGGGAGCAGTTCTTC	CAWSVGGPFGEQFF
TRBV7-2	TRBJ1-3	12	few	.	TGTGCCAGCAGCTCCGAGAGAAACACCATATATTTT	CASSSERNTIYF
TRBV6-2/TRBV6-3	TRBJ1-1	14	.	.	TGTGCCAGCAGCAGCGACAGGTTGAACACTGAAGCTTTCTTT	CASSSDRLNTEAFF
TRBV20-1	TRBJ2-1	10	.	.	TGCAGTGCTACCACTAGCGAGCAGTTCTTC	CSATTSEQFF
TRBV28	TRBJ1-5	14	.	.	TGTGCCAGCAGTTTAGTGCAGTTCTATCAGCCCCAGCATTTT	CASSLVQFYQPQHF
TRBV12-3/TRBV12-4	TRBJ1-1	11	few	.	TGTGCCAGCAGTTACGGGACTGAAGCTTTCTTT	CASSYGTEAFF
TRBV6-5	TRBJ2-7	15	.	TRBD1	TGTGCCAGCAGTTACGGGGCAGGGGGCCCCTACGAGCAGTACTTC	CASSYGAGGPYEQYF
TRBV5-4	TRBJ1-1	15	once	.	TGTGCCAGCAGCGGAAAAGGGGCTGTGGAGACTGAAGCTTTCTTT	CASSGKGAVETEAFF
TRBV19	TRBJ2-1	18	few	.	TGTGCCAGTAGTAGGCCCCCTGGGGGGGGCCTCTCCTACAATGAGCAGTTCTTC	CASSRPPGGGLSYNEQFF
TRBV28	TRBJ2-6	18	.	TRBD1	TGTGCCAGCAGGTCCGGGACAGGACAATTTCTGGGGGCCAACGTCCTGACTTTC	CASRSGTGQFLGANVLTF
TRBV27	TRBJ2-2	12	.	.	TGTGCCAGTGGGGCGGACACCGGGGAGCTGTTTTTT	CASGADTGELFF
TRBV6-5	TRBJ1-2	12	.	TRBD1	TGTGCCAGCACTACAGGGGTTTCTGGCTACACCTTC	CASTTGVSGYTF
TRBV29-1	TRBJ2-3	15	.	.	TGCAGCGTTCACTGGGTTGTAGCTAGCACAGATACGCAGTATTTT	CSVHWVVASTDTQYF